This T cell receptor beta chain emerged from a study of Graves' ophthalmopathy and Graves' hyperthyroidism. Findings of the study overall: Ophthalmopathy progression cases were predicted by the model with 70.59% sensitivity and 72.22% specificity.

Many counts were recorded for this clonotype. Its antigen is undetermined. If patients had other autoimmune diseases, uncontrolled infections, pregnancy or lactation, they were excluded. Using RNA transcripts, the TCR beta CDR3 regions were amplified. An initial RT-PCR round employing HTBI primers preceded a second-round multiplex PCR. MiXCR, run by TCRdb on the multiplex PCR reads, gives a single entry per CDR3 protein. Here the sample spans hundreds of thousands of distinct CDR3 sequences, 21% being singletons. The sequenced sample consisted of peripheral blood. This TCR was sampled from a woman between 18 and 29 years old with stable Graves' hyperthyroidism.

CDR3 amino acids: CASSYGSIEQYF. In DNA form, the CDR3 reads TGTGCCAGCAGTTACGGTTCCATCGAGCAGTACTTC. This chain links TRBV6-2 or TRBV6-3 with TRBJ2-7; D is undetermined. The V gene lost 2 bases and the J gene lost 6 bases, with 8 bases spanning the gap. CDR3 length: 12 residues. From germline, CDR1 is MNHEY and CDR2 SVGEGT.